This entry features one T cell receptor beta chain sequence. The sample originates from a study of blood T cell repertoires in COVID-19. Study as a whole: The United States, Italy and Spain were the sources of the acute and convalescent COVID-19 samples. PBMCs, B-cell-depleted T cells, or T cells were the source of the cDNA or gDNA that made up the material.

Trimming cost V 6 bases and J 6 bases, with 12 bases left between them. CDR3 length: 13 amino acids. Study processing details: How many nucleated cells were present was estimated from reference gene primer amplification. The assay was immunoSEQ multiplex PCR, and TCRdb's table has in-frame clones only and misses some. From that table come the V and J calls and clone size; the DNA was used to work out D and trimming. This table holds 140,000 or so clones, 70% to 90% found once. The sample was peripheral blood. The rearrangement uses TRBV12-3 or TRBV12-4 and TRBJ2-1, with D possibly being TRBD2 (6 bases). The clonotype originates from a man aged 50-60 years with acute or convalescent COVID-19. The DNA of the CDR3 is TGTGCCAGCAGGCAACTAGCAGGCAATGAGCAGTTCTTC. Protein sequence: CASRQLAGNEQFF.